Listed here are 10 T cell receptor beta chains from one sample, sequenced in a study of control samples from healthy donors and cancer patients. Sequenced by immunoSEQ multiplex PCR; TCRdb stores in-frame clones only, minus some. The data hold more than 110,000 clones, with 70% to 90% observed a single time. Sequencing input: blood. The receptors here all came from a young woman in good health.

The chain links TRBV7-2 to TRBJ2-1; tentatively, D is TRBD2 (5 bases). Germline V lookup: CDR1 SGHTA, CDR2 FQGNSA. This CDR3 region has 15 residues. V was shortened by 5 bases and J by 4 bases, with 15 bases between the two germline ends. Here the CDR3 reads CASSGTSGIYNEQFF. CDR3 nucleotides: TGTGCCAGCAGCGGAACGAGCGGAATATACAATGAGCAGTTCTTC.

The chain couples TRBV7-2 to TRBJ1-2, with 7 nucleotides matching TRBD1. The trim removed 5 bases at V and 2 bases at J, leaving 2 bases unmatched. Per germline, CDR1 SGHTA and CDR2 FQGNSA. CDR3 length: 13 amino acids. CDR3 nucleotides: TGTGCCAGCAGCGAACAGGGGAACTATGGCTACACCTTC. It codes for CASSEQGNYGYTF.

V is TRBV11-3 and J is TRBJ2-1; unclear D gene. V gave up 3 bases and J gave up 6 bases, with 3 bases separating them. CDR1 and CDR2 (germline): SGHNT, YENEEA. CDR3 length: 11 amino acids. CDR3 protein: CASSFGNEQFF. CDR3 nucleotide sequence: TGTGCCAGCAGCTTCGGCAATGAGCAGTTCTTC.

This chain uses TRBV27 with TRBJ2-1; D remains unclear. This CDR3 has 14 residues. CDR1 is MNHEY and CDR2 is SMNVEV in the germline V gene (reference sequence). V lost 2 bases and J 1 base, leaving 6 bases between the germline ends. The CDR3 nucleotides are TGTGCCAGCAGTTTACGGATTTCCTACAATGAGCAGTTCTTC. Amino acid sequence: CASSLRISYNEQFF.

The chain uses TRBV7-6 and TRBJ1-4; tentatively, D is TRBD1 (6 bases). The CDR3 runs to 15 residues. Germline assignment: CDR1 SGHVS and CDR2 FNYEAQ. Deletions cut 6 bases from V and 6 bases from J, with 17 bases between. This CDR3 reads CASSQRAKGDEKLFF. In nucleotides, the CDR3 is TGTGCCAGCAGTCAGCGGGCCAAGGGGGATGAAAAACTGTTTTTT.

The CDR3 bases are TGTGCCAGCAGTTTCGGGGACATACCCTACAATGAGCAGTTCTTC. Protein product: CASSFGDIPYNEQFF. V usage is TRBV2 and J usage is TRBJ2-1, with D possibly TRBD1 on 6 matching bases. The ends were cut back, 5 bases at V and 2 bases at J, with 13 bases in the middle. This CDR3 has 15 amino acids. Looked up from germline, CDR1 is SNHLY and CDR2 is FYNNEI.

The chain joins TRBV24-1 to TRBJ1-4; 7 bases map to TRBD1. This CDR3 is 16 amino acids long. CDR1 is KGHDR and CDR2 is SFDVKD in the germline V gene. Trimming removed 5 bases from V and 0 bases from J; junction bases left unmatched: 5. In nucleotides, the CDR3 is TGTGCCACCAGTGGAGGGACAGCTGCAACTAATGAAAAACTGTTTTTT. This gives the protein CATSGGTAATNEKLFF.

The V and J genes are TRBV30 and TRBJ1-4, with no clear D. V shed 0 bases and J shed 5 bases, with 7 bases lying between them. CDR3 length: 13 amino acids. CDR1 and CDR2 (germline): GTSNPN, SVGIG (reference sequence). The CDR3 sequence is CAWSVGSNEKLFF. The DNA for the CDR3 is TGTGCCTGGAGTGTAGGGTCCAATGAAAAACTGTTTTTT.

V and J are TRBV12-3 or TRBV12-4 and TRBJ1-3, with D unclear. CDR3 length: 12 residues. Trimming took off 1 base at V and 6 bases at J, with 4 bases between the two ends. In nucleotides, the CDR3 is TGTGCCAGCAGTTTAGGTGCAAACACCATATATTTT. It specifies CASSLGANTIYF.

The chain employs TRBV2 and TRBJ2-1; 8 bases map to TRBD2. The CDR3 sequence is 15 residues long. The V and J ends lost 9 bases and 8 bases, in that order; junction bases with no gene match: 15. Germline CDR1 reads SNHLY; CDR2 reads FYNNEI. The CDR3: CARPGDGRAEHEQFF. The DNA for the CDR3 is TGTGCCAGGCCTGGAGACGGGAGGGCCGAACATGAGCAGTTCTTC. Full variable domain (rest looked up from reference TRBV2 and TRBJ2-1): EPEVTQTPSHQVTQMGQEVILRCVPISNHLYFYWYRQILGQKVEFLVSFYNNEISEKSEIFDDQFSVERPDGSNFTLKIRSTKLEDSAMYFCARPGDGRAEHEQFFGPGTRLTVL.